Listed below are T cell receptor beta chains from one sample, sequenced in a study of a mutant IDH1 vaccine in newly diagnosed glioma. Antigen specificity for these receptors is unknown. The method was immunoSEQ multiplex PCR; TCRdb's version includes in-frame clones alone and lacks a portion of them. The data contain tens of thousands of clones, 80% to 85% of them seen just once; the ten biggest clones take up more than 4.5%. Sample: PBMCs, taken from a glioma patient whose treatment included an IDH1 peptide vaccine. These receptors were taken from a woman aged 40 to 55 with glioma. Some clones in this sample may be carry-over from other donors' samples. CDR3s include the opening cysteine and the closing phenylalanine or tryptophan. D genes are given only for firm matches. Size tells how often a clone was seen (once, few, many) or the class of an expanded clone, and some rows leave it out.

V: TRBV6-6
D: NA
J: TRBJ1-1
size: NA
DNA: TGTGCCAGCAGTTACTCTCAGGGTGGAACTGAAGCTTTCTTT
CDR3: CASSYSQGGTEAFF

V: TRBV27
D: NA
J: TRBJ1-2
size: NA
DNA: TGTGCCAGCGCCGCAGGGACTAACCTACTCTACACCTTC
CDR3: CASAAGTNLLYTF

V: TRBV7-3
D: TRBD1
J: TRBJ2-6
size: NA
DNA: TGTGCCAGCAGCCCATGGGACAGCACCGTCTCTGGGGCCAACGTCCTGACTTTC
CDR3: CASSPWDSTVSGANVLTF

V: TRBV18
D: TRBD1
J: TRBJ2-1
size: NA
DNA: TGTGCCAGCTCACCCCCAGACAGGGTCAATGAGCAGTTCTTC
CDR3: CASSPPDRVNEQFF

V: TRBV7-8
D: TRBD1
J: TRBJ1-2
size: once
DNA: TGTGCCAGCAGCGCTACAGGGGCAGAGGGCTACACCTTC
CDR3: CASSATGAEGYTF

V: TRBV5-1
D: TRBD2
J: TRBJ2-2
size: NA
DNA: TGCGCCAGCAGCCAGCGGGAGTCGAGAACCGGGGAGCTGTTTTTT
CDR3: CASSQRESRTGELFF

V: TRBV6-5
D: NA
J: TRBJ1-2
size: NA
DNA: TGTGCCAGCAGCCAGGATAACTATGGCTACACCTTC
CDR3: CASSQDNYGYTF

V: TRBV9
D: NA
J: TRBJ2-1
size: NA
DNA: TGTGCCAGCAGCACACCGCCCAGGAGCTCCTACAATGAGCAGTTCTTC
CDR3: CASSTPPRSSYNEQFF

V: TRBV7-9
D: TRBD1
J: TRBJ1-2
size: NA
DNA: TGTGCCAGCAGCGACGGACAGGGGAATAACTATGGCTACACCTTC
CDR3: CASSDGQGNNYGYTF

V: TRBV5-5
D: NA
J: TRBJ1-1
size: NA
DNA: TGTGCCAGCAGCTTGGCCGGCAGGGACTATGAAGCTTTCTTT
CDR3: CASSLAGRDYEAFF

V: TRBV28
D: TRBD1
J: TRBJ1-2
size: NA
DNA: TGTGCCAGCAGAGTGGACAGGGAACGTGGCTACACCTTC
CDR3: CASRVDRERGYTF

V: TRBV19
D: TRBD1
J: TRBJ1-2
size: NA
DNA: TGTGCCAGTACCGATGACCCGGGACAGGTGAACTATGGCTACACCTTC
CDR3: CASTDDPGQVNYGYTF

V: TRBV19
D: NA
J: TRBJ2-2
size: NA
DNA: TGTGCCAGTACCAGAGGGAAGGAGCTGTTTTTT
CDR3: CASTRGKELFF

V: TRBV28
D: NA
J: TRBJ1-3
size: once
DNA: TGTGCCAGCAGTTTATCCGGCCAGGGCTCTGGAAACACCATATATTTT
CDR3: CASSLSGQGSGNTIYF

V: TRBV6-5
D: NA
J: TRBJ1-1
size: NA
DNA: TGTGCCAGCAGCCGCCAGGGATCAGCTTTCTTT
CDR3: CASSRQGSAFF